A selection of T cell receptor beta chains follows, all from one sample in a study of cytomegalovirus exposure and HLA in healthy donors. Assay: immunoSEQ multiplex PCR; the TCRdb copy retains only in-frame clones and omits some. Found here are 75,000 to 90,000 clones, under 85% of them singletons; the top ten hold 22%. Sequencing was performed on PBMCs. These receptors all stem from a woman aged 40 to 50 in good health and CMV-seropositive. CDR3s include the opening cysteine and the closing phenylalanine or tryptophan. D genes are given only for firm matches. Clone size is stated in some rows and not others, as once, few, many or a class when expanded.

D: TRBD1
V: TRBV11-2
J: TRBJ1-1
size: -
CDR3: CASSSEGASEAFF
DNA: TGTGCCAGCAGCTCTGAGGGGGCGAGTGAAGCTTTCTTT

D: TRBD1
V: TRBV30
J: TRBJ1-1
size: -
CDR3: CAWSVGWDRGRSTEAFF
DNA: TGTGCCTGGAGTGTTGGTTGGGACAGGGGGCGTAGCACTGAAGCTTTCTTT

D: -
V: TRBV9
J: TRBJ2-1
size: -
CDR3: CASSVGGQNEQFF
DNA: TGTGCCAGCAGCGTAGGGGGGCAGAATGAGCAGTTCTTC

D: -
V: TRBV9
J: TRBJ2-3
size: -
CDR3: CASSPRGSTDTQYF
DNA: TGTGCCAGCAGCCCCCGGGGGAGCACAGATACGCAGTATTTT

D: -
V: TRBV6-1
J: TRBJ1-3
size: -
CDR3: CASSLAGDAGNTIYF
DNA: TGTGCCAGCAGTCTGGCAGGGGATGCCGGAAACACCATATATTTT

D: TRBD1
V: TRBV18
J: TRBJ2-2
size: -
CDR3: CASSPQRTGPLNTGELFF
DNA: TGTGCCAGCTCACCACAACGGACAGGACCCCTTAACACCGGGGAGCTGTTTTTT

D: -
V: TRBV6-5
J: TRBJ1-5
size: few
CDR3: CASSSGGFGSQHF
DNA: TGTGCCAGCAGTTCCGGGGGGTTCGGGTCCCAGCATTTT

D: TRBD2
V: TRBV30
J: TRBJ2-1
size: -
CDR3: CAWSAAGGSNEQFF
DNA: TGTGCCTGGAGTGCGGCGGGAGGTAGTAATGAGCAGTTCTTC

D: TRBD2
V: TRBV5-4
J: TRBJ2-2
size: -
CDR3: CASSTGTSGRVDTGELFF
DNA: TGTGCCAGCAGCACCGGGACTAGCGGGAGAGTTGACACCGGGGAGCTGTTTTTT

D: -
V: TRBV4-2
J: TRBJ2-5
size: -
CDR3: CASNRGADEETQYF
DNA: TGTGCCAGCAACCGCGGGGCTGATGAAGAGACCCAGTACTTC

D: TRBD2
V: TRBV2
J: TRBJ2-1
size: few
CDR3: CASTGLAGADEQFF
DNA: TGTGCCAGCACGGGTCTAGCGGGAGCGGATGAGCAGTTCTTC

D: -
V: TRBV30
J: TRBJ1-1
size: -
CDR3: CAWSVSAVPEAFF
DNA: TGTGCCTGGAGTGTAAGCGCCGTGCCTGAAGCTTTCTTT

D: -
V: TRBV30
J: TRBJ1-3
size: -
CDR3: CAWNRLGRSGNTIYF
DNA: TGTGCCTGGAACCGGCTCGGGAGGTCAGGAAACACCATATATTTT

D: TRBD1
V: TRBV2
J: TRBJ1-5
size: -
CDR3: CASSLQGGGQPQHF
DNA: TGTGCCAGCAGCCTCCAGGGGGGTGGTCAGCCCCAGCATTTT

D: TRBD1
V: TRBV15
J: TRBJ1-4
size: -
CDR3: CATSRDPGTGGEKLFF
DNA: TGTGCCACCAGCAGAGACCCCGGGACAGGGGGCGAAAAACTGTTTTTT

D: -
V: TRBV19
J: TRBJ1-1
size: -
CDR3: CASSVTGNTEAFF
DNA: TGTGCCAGTAGTGTAACAGGGAACACTGAAGCTTTCTTT

D: -
V: TRBV2
J: TRBJ2-3
size: -
CDR3: CASSETSTDTQYF
DNA: TGTGCCAGCAGTGAAACTAGCACAGATACGCAGTATTTT

D: -
V: TRBV11-2
J: TRBJ2-2
size: -
CDR3: CASSLGPRGRPSTGELFF
DNA: TGTGCCAGCAGCTTAGGTCCTAGGGGCAGACCTTCTACGGGGGAGCTGTTTTTT

D: TRBD1
V: TRBV6-4
J: TRBJ2-3
size: once
CDR3: CASRKLAGGGDTQYF
DNA: TGTGCCAGCAGAAAGTTGGCAGGGGGTGGAGATACGCAGTATTTT

D: TRBD2
V: TRBV10-2
J: TRBJ2-5
size: -
CDR3: CASRGTSGSLETQYF
DNA: TGCGCCAGCAGAGGGACTAGCGGGAGTCTGGAGACCCAGTACTTC

D: -
V: TRBV10-3
J: TRBJ1-1
size: once
CDR3: CAISGGGGRSTEAFF
DNA: TGTGCCATCAGTGGGGGGGGCGGGCGAAGCACTGAAGCTTTCTTT

D: TRBD1
V: TRBV4-1
J: TRBJ1-6
size: -
CDR3: CASSQAPGQVGSPLHF
DNA: TGCGCCAGCAGCCAAGCTCCGGGACAGGTCGGCTCACCCCTCCACTTT

D: -
V: TRBV7-2
J: TRBJ2-1
size: -
CDR3: CASSLSDFLNEQFF
DNA: TGTGCCAGCAGCTTATCGGACTTCCTCAATGAGCAGTTCTTC

D: -
V: TRBV7-9
J: TRBJ1-6
size: -
CDR3: CASSRSPGDSPLHF
DNA: TGTGCCAGCAGCCGGTCGCCAGGGGATTCACCCCTCCACTTT

D: TRBD1
V: TRBV27
J: TRBJ2-5
size: -
CDR3: CASSTLGQGYQETQYF
DNA: TGTGCCAGCAGTACATTGGGACAGGGGTACCAAGAGACCCAGTACTTC

D: TRBD1
V: TRBV15
J: TRBJ2-7
size: -
CDR3: CATSRNRDSNYEQYF
DNA: TGTGCCACCAGCAGGAATCGGGACAGCAACTACGAGCAGTACTTC

D: -
V: TRBV5-1
J: TRBJ1-1
size: -
CDR3: CASSEGVYTGLLNTEAFF
DNA: TGCGCCAGCAGCGAAGGGGTTTATACAGGGCTGCTGAACACTGAAGCTTTCTTT

D: -
V: TRBV28
J: TRBJ1-2
size: -
CDR3: CASSLLASVYGYTF
DNA: TGTGCCAGCAGTTTATTAGCCAGCGTCTATGGCTACACCTTC

D: -
V: TRBV6-6
J: TRBJ1-4
size: -
CDR3: CASSYSPGTWEEKLFF
DNA: TGTGCCAGCAGTTACTCTCCCGGGACTTGGGAGGAAAAACTGTTTTTT

D: TRBD1
V: TRBV5-4
J: TRBJ1-2
size: few
CDR3: CASSLAAGQGNYGYTF
DNA: TGTGCCAGCAGCTTGGCCGCGGGACAGGGGAACTATGGCTACACCTTC

D: -
V: TRBV7-9
J: TRBJ2-5
size: -
CDR3: CASSLGGAAIFRETQYF
DNA: TGTGCCAGCAGCTTAGGGGGAGCCGCGATCTTTAGGGAGACCCAGTACTTC

D: -
V: TRBV18
J: TRBJ2-7
size: few
CDR3: CASSLTDYEQYF
DNA: TGTGCCAGCTCCCTTACTGACTACGAGCAGTACTTC

D: TRBD2
V: TRBV29-1
J: TRBJ2-7
size: -
CDR3: CSVGTSGAAQFLEQYF
DNA: TGCAGCGTTGGGACTAGCGGGGCCGCCCAGTTCTTAGAGCAGTACTTC

D: TRBD2
V: TRBV29-1
J: TRBJ2-1
size: -
CDR3: CSVGLAGGEFF
DNA: TGCAGCGTCGGACTAGCGGGAGGGGAGTTCTTC

D: -
V: TRBV6-5
J: TRBJ1-2
size: -
CDR3: CASSLQGIYGYTF
DNA: TGTGCCAGCAGCTTACAGGGCATCTATGGCTACACCTTC

D: -
V: TRBV7-2
J: TRBJ1-2
size: -
CDR3: CASSLGRNREYGYTF
DNA: TGTGCCAGCAGCTTAGGCCGTAACAGGGAATATGGCTACACCTTC

D: -
V: TRBV27
J: TRBJ2-1
size: -
CDR3: CASSLPGVKYNEQFF
DNA: TGTGCCAGCAGTTTACCAGGGGTTAAGTACAATGAGCAGTTCTTC

D: -
V: TRBV29-1
J: TRBJ2-5
size: once
CDR3: CSVDLWEAETQYF
DNA: TGCAGCGTTGATTTGTGGGAGGCAGAGACCCAGTACTTC

D: TRBD1
V: TRBV9
J: TRBJ2-1
size: few
CDR3: CASSPRDRGRKEQFF
DNA: TGTGCCAGCAGCCCACGGGACAGGGGGCGGAAAGAGCAGTTCTTC

D: -
V: TRBV27
J: TRBJ2-7
size: -
CDR3: CASSLGQRSYEQYF
DNA: TGTGCCAGCAGTTTAGGACAGCGTTCCTACGAGCAGTACTTC

D: -
V: TRBV6-6
J: TRBJ1-5
size: few
CDR3: CASSFGQISNQPQHF
DNA: TGTGCCAGCAGTTTTGGACAGATTAGCAATCAGCCCCAGCATTTT

D: TRBD1
V: TRBV7-3
J: TRBJ2-1
size: -
CDR3: CASSPTGGKGIEQFF
DNA: TGTGCCAGCAGCCCTACAGGGGGCAAGGGCATTGAGCAGTTCTTC

D: -
V: TRBV9
J: TRBJ1-2
size: -
CDR3: CASSYSIQGGYTF
DNA: TGTGCCAGCAGTTACTCGATCCAGGGTGGCTACACCTTC

D: -
V: TRBV15
J: TRBJ2-5
size: -
CDR3: CATSSGGGWTQETQYF
DNA: TGTGCCACCAGCAGTGGGGGCGGGTGGACACAAGAGACCCAGTACTTC

D: -
V: TRBV12-5
J: TRBJ2-3
size: -
CDR3: CASGWGEGTDTQYF
DNA: TGTGCTAGTGGTTGGGGGGAGGGCACAGATACGCAGTATTTT

D: -
V: TRBV18
J: TRBJ1-5
size: -
CDR3: CASSPGPNQPQHF
DNA: TGTGCCAGCTCACCAGGCCCGAATCAGCCCCAGCATTTT

D: TRBD1
V: TRBV6-5
J: TRBJ1-5
size: once
CDR3: CASRPDRGSNQPQHF
DNA: TGTGCCAGCAGACCGGACAGGGGGTCAAATCAGCCCCAGCATTTT

D: -
V: TRBV7-4
J: TRBJ1-3
size: few
CDR3: CASSLKGDADSGNTIYF
DNA: TGTGCCAGCAGCTTAAAGGGGGACGCCGACTCTGGAAACACCATATATTTT

D: TRBD1
V: TRBV7-7
J: TRBJ2-1
size: once
CDR3: CASSPDRGNEQFF
DNA: TGTGCCAGCAGCCCTGACAGGGGCAATGAGCAGTTCTTC

D: -
V: TRBV6-5
J: TRBJ1-5
size: -
CDR3: CASSLQGGNQPQHF
DNA: TGTGCCAGCAGCTTACAGGGCGGCAATCAGCCCCAGCATTTT

D: TRBD1
V: TRBV5-6
J: TRBJ1-4
size: -
CDR3: CASSLTGNRHEKLFF
DNA: TGTGCCAGCAGCCTGACAGGGAACAGGCATGAAAAACTGTTTTTT

D: -
V: TRBV5-1
J: TRBJ1-1
size: -
CDR3: CASRGGALWNTEAFF
DNA: TGCGCCAGCAGGGGAGGGGCTCTGTGGAACACTGAAGCTTTCTTT

D: TRBD2
V: TRBV6-1
J: TRBJ2-5
size: once
CDR3: CASSELAGGPETQYF
DNA: TGTGCCAGCAGTGAACTAGCGGGGGGGCCAGAGACCCAGTACTTC

D: TRBD1
V: TRBV30
J: TRBJ2-2
size: -
CDR3: CAWSVSGGETGELFF
DNA: TGTGCCTGGAGTGTATCAGGGGGTGAAACCGGGGAGCTGTTTTTT

D: -
V: TRBV30
J: TRBJ1-4
size: -
CDR3: CAWTLGRNEKLFF
DNA: TGTGCCTGGACGTTGGGCCGCAATGAAAAACTGTTTTTC